Below are 12 T cell receptor beta chains sequenced from a single sample in a study of molecular identifiers for immune sequencing clone quantification (dated by TCRdb to the late 2010s). Libraries were prepared through PCR. Sequencing used a NextSeq 500. TCRdb cleaned the public reads at Q25 with fastp, built clones with MiXCR and kept in-frame beta chains. Records with the same CDR3 protein are collapsed into one entry carrying the most frequent genes and DNA. Here the sample has tens of thousands of distinct CDR3 sequences; more than 35% occur a single time. The ten most abundant clones make up 3% to 4% of the sample. The specimen sequenced was naive CD8+ T cells from blood, with Jurkat cell RNA spiked in. This specimen's cell subset or site label, per the study, means: FACS-sorted CD8+CD4-CCR7+CD45RA+ naive T cells. Receptors originate from a human donor in good health. Some libraries in this study had Jurkat cell RNA spiked in.

This chain joins TRBV7-2 and TRBJ2-1; 11 bases map to TRBD2. This CDR3 contains 15 residues. V was pared by 1 base and J by 9 bases, with 5 bases of the junction left unmatched. The V gene's germline CDR1 is SGHTA and CDR2 FQGNSA. The CDR3 here is CASSLVAGGHREQFF. CDR3 sequence (DNA): TGTGCCAGCAGCTTAGTAGCGGGAGGGCACCGTGAGCAGTTCTTC.

The genes are TRBV13 and TRBJ2-1, with D maybe TRBD2 (6 bases). Germline loops: CDR1 PRHDT, CDR2 FYEKMQ (reference sequence). There are 15 residues in the CDR3. V was clipped by 9 bases and J by 10 bases, with 25 bases between them. The CDR3 DNA follows: TGTGCCAGTACTGCCGGACTGCCCGGGAGCAAAGAGCAGTTCTTC. Protein: CASTAGLPGSKEQFF.

This clonotype has at least ten counts. This chain uses TRBV20-1 with TRBJ1-4; possible D gene TRBD1, 6 bases. Germline assignment: CDR1 DFQATT and CDR2 SNEGSKA (reference sequence). The V end was cut by 4 bases, the J end by 11 bases, with 14 bases between. This CDR3 has 12 residues. CDR3 amino acids: CSATPGGGKLFF. In nucleotides, the CDR3 is TGCAGTGCTACCCCCGGGGGCGGGAAACTGTTTTTT.

V is TRBV6-5 and J is TRBJ2-7, with D unresolved. This CDR3 contains 14 residues. Germline V gene lookup returns CDR1 MNHEY and CDR2 SVGAGI. Trimming stripped 0 bases from V and 5 bases from J, with 11 bases between. Here the CDR3 reads CASSYSSRWNEQYF. The CDR3 nucleotides read TGTGCCAGCAGTTACTCAAGTCGGTGGAACGAGCAGTACTTC.

The sample holds a few counts of this clonotype. The CDR3 nucleotides are TGTGCCAGCAGCTTCCCAGGGGCAACTGAAGCTTTCTTT. Amino acid sequence: CASSFPGATEAFF. This chain uses TRBV7-9 with TRBJ1-1; a weak D match, TRBD1 (6 bases). The germline gives CDR1 SEHNR, CDR2 FQNEAQ (reference sequence). The CDR3 is made up of 13 amino acids. Trimming removed 3 bases at V and 5 bases at J, with 10 bases between.

This clonotype was recorded many times. The chain uses TRBV28 and TRBJ2-7; TRBD2 might be the D (6 bases). In germline, CDR1 is MDHEN, CDR2 SYDVKM. CDR3 length: 16 amino acids. V was trimmed by 6 bases and J by 2 bases, leaving 20 bases between them. The DNA for the CDR3 is TGTGCCAGCAGCGAACCGGGACTTCTAAATACCTACGAGCAGTACTTC. Translating gives CASSEPGLLNTYEQYF.

V gene TRBV28 combines with J gene TRBJ2-7; 7 positions match TRBD1. Per germline, CDR1 MDHEN and CDR2 SYDVKM. The V segment lost 5 bases and the J segment 5 bases; nucleotides outside the gene matches: 9. CDR3 length: 14 residues. The CDR3 loop is CASSHPTGENEQYF. The CDR3 DNA reads as TGTGCCAGCAGTCATCCTACAGGGGAAAACGAGCAGTACTTC.

This clonotype was detected only a few times. The V and J genes are TRBV24-1 and TRBJ2-3; 11 bases map to TRBD2. Germline lookup yields CDR1 KGHDR and CDR2 SFDVKD. CDR3 length equals 15 residues. V lost 5 bases and J lost 6; bases outside the gene matches: 6. This chain's CDR3 is CATSVSGRALDTQYF. CDR3 coding DNA: TGTGCCACCAGTGTTAGCGGGAGGGCCTTGGATACGCAGTATTTT.

By frequency in the sample, this clonotype is medium-sized. V usage is TRBV5-5 and J usage is TRBJ2-3; 8 nucleotides match TRBD2. Trimming at V came to 4 bases and at J to 3 bases, leaving 7 bases not matched to a gene. The CDR3 length is 15 residues. Germline CDR1 is SGHKS and CDR2 is YYEKEE (reference sequence). The CDR3 region is CASSRSGSRTDTQYF. The CDR3 nucleotides read TGTGCCAGCAGCCGAAGCGGGAGTCGGACAGATACGCAGTATTTT.

This clonotype was recorded a few times. The chain employs TRBV11-2 and TRBJ2-1; 7 bases agree with TRBD1. Germline CDR1 SGHAT, CDR2 FQNNGV. CDR3 length: 12 residues. The V gene end was trimmed by 5 bases and the J gene end by 13 bases; junction bases not matched to a gene: 8. The CDR3 protein is CASSPTGAQQFF. The CDR3 DNA is TGTGCCAGCAGCCCAACAGGGGCCCAACAGTTCTTC. Variable domain in full (rest from reference TRBV11-2 and TRBJ2-1): EAGVAQSPRYKIIEKRQSVAFWCNPISGHATLYWYQQILGQGPKLLIQFQNNGVVDDSQLPKDRFSAERLKGVDSTLKIQPAKLEDSAVYLCASSPTGAQQFFGPGTRLTVL.

Of note for this clonotype: Compared with germline, one end of the junction differs, possibly owing to a read error. The gene calls are TRBV7-9 and TRBJ2-7; a possible D gene is TRBD1 (6 bases). Germline V gives CDR1 SEHNR, CDR2 FQNEAQ (reference sequence). The CDR3 runs 14 residues. The CDR3 DNA sequence: TGTGCCAGCAGCTTCGACAGGAGCTCCTACGAGCGGTACTTC. Translated, it gives CASSFDRSSYERYF.

Details on this clonotype: Just one base apart from a much larger clone, this may be a read error. CDR3 nucleotides: TGTGCCAGTAGCCCGACAGGCCTCAACTCAGATACGCAGTATTTT. Translating gives CASSPTGLNSDTQYF. This rearrangement joins TRBV19 to TRBJ2-3, with D perhaps matching TRBD1 (6 bases). Germline-derived CDR1 and CDR2 are LNHDA and SQIVND (reference sequence). This CDR3 is built from 15 residues. The V end was cut by 6 bases, the J end by 4 bases, with 17 bases between.